This T cell receptor (beta chain) was recorded in a study of cytomegalovirus exposure and HLA in healthy donors. The length of the CDR3 is 15 residues. This PCR relied on a set of 60 Vbeta primers and 13 Jbeta primers. Assay: immunoSEQ multiplex PCR; the TCRdb copy retains only in-frame clones and omits some. The table for this sample gives tens of thousands of clones. The sequenced sample consisted of PBMCs. The sequence was obtained from a female donor in good health and CMV-seropositive. The chain is built from TRBV12-1 and TRBJ2-5; no DNA check was done on the table's D call, TRBD2. With the DNA end fitting TRBJ2-7 better, the J assignment may be wrong. TRBV12-1 is shown as a pseudogene. CDR3 bases: TGTGCCAGCAGTCCATTGGCGGGCGCCTCCTACGAGCAGTACTTC. Its protein product is CASSPLAGASYEQYF.